The entry below gives a single T cell receptor beta chain sequence along with its context. Its antigen is not known. The data belong to a study of T cell responses to AZD1222 COVID-19 vaccine. Here immunoSEQ multiplex PCR was the method, and the copy in TCRdb shows in-frame clones only, minus some. Here the sample spans 150,000 to 200,000 clones, around 90% being singletons. Germline values: CDR1 MGHDK, CDR2 SYGVNS. The ends were cut back, 3 bases at V and 4 bases at J, with 8 bases in the middle. The CDR3 has 13 residues. Overall study results and limits: Donors were mostly white British, more females; clonal diversity possibly underestimated. Baseline seropositivity occurred in only a handful of AZD1222 recipients. Unmutated variant regions reportedly attract nearly half of all spike-specific TCRs.

This clonotype was obtained from an adult who received the AZD1222 COVID-19 vaccine. This specimen was peripheral blood, taken 28 days after the second AZD1222 dose. The chain uses TRBV25-1 and TRBJ2-3; TRBD1 might be the D (6 bases). Here the CDR3 reads CASSDQGPDTQYF. The CDR3 DNA is TGTGCCAGCAGTGACCAGGGGCCAGATACGCAGTATTTT. Drawing the rest from reference TRBV25-1 and TRBJ2-3, the complete variable domain is EADIYQTPRYLVIGTGKKITLECSQTMGHDKMYWYQQDPGMELHLIHYSYGVNSTEKGDLSSESTVSRIRTEHFPLTLESARPSHTSQYLCASSDQGPDTQYFGPGTRLTVL.